Below, 6 T cell receptor beta chains from the same sample are listed, as sequenced in a study of tissue T cells after allogeneic stem cell transplantation. The protocol was immunoSEQ multiplex PCR, while the TCRdb copy is restricted to in-frame clones and leaves out a portion. In the table there are 1,200 to 1,500 clones, 65% to 90% of which are singletons. The source was esophageal tissue, collected at autopsy. Receptors originate from a male patient aged 35 to 70 with steroid-refractory graft-versus-host disease after an allogeneic stem cell transplant. Some T cells may have originated in the graft donor.

J is TRBJ1-1 and V is TRBV9, with D possibly matching TRBD1 (5 bases). Germline values: CDR1 SGDLS, CDR2 YYNGEE. This CDR3 spans 15 amino acids. V was cut by 0 bases and J by 0 bases, with 9 bases left in between. In DNA form, the CDR3 reads TGTGCCAGCAGCGTAGCTGGGGGGTTGAACACTGAAGCTTTCTTT. This codes for CASSVAGGLNTEAFF.

This clone was seen more than once but under ten times. The genes are TRBV5-8 and TRBJ2-7; 9 bases map to TRBD1. Per germline, CDR1 SGHTS and CDR2 YDEGEE. The CDR3 runs 14 residues. V shed 0 bases, J shed 6 bases, and the junction held 4 bases outside the gene matches. The CDR3 coding sequence is TGTGCCAGCAGCTTGGAGGGGACAGGGATCGAGCAGTACTTC. It encodes CASSLEGTGIEQYF.

The J gene is TRBJ2-1, the V gene TRBV7-3; D is possibly TRBD1 or TRBD2 (5 bases each). This CDR3 is built from 14 residues. V gave up 5 bases and J gave up 8 bases, with 16 bases separating them. Looked up from germline, CDR1 is SGHTA and CDR2 is FQGTGA. The CDR3 here is CASSPPGPGDEQFF. The DNA for the CDR3 is TGTGCCAGCAGCCCACCGGGACCCGGCGATGAGCAGTTCTTC.

The V gene is TRBV25-1, the J gene TRBJ1-1; 7 bases map to TRBD1. The germline gives CDR1 MGHDK, CDR2 SYGVNS. The CDR3 is 15 residues long. Losses at the gene ends were 3 bases for V and 0 bases for J; bases not matched to a gene: 4. In DNA form, the CDR3 reads TGTGCCAGCAGTGACCCAACAGGGGTGAACACTGAAGCTTTCTTT. It yields the protein CASSDPTGVNTEAFF.

The rearrangement joins TRBV29-1 to TRBJ2-7; 11 bases match TRBD2. V lost 0 bases to trimming and J lost 4 bases; unmatched junction nucleotides: 11. Germline V gives CDR1 SQVTM, CDR2 ANQGSEA. The CDR3 runs 17 residues. CDR3 residues: CSVEEEGTTSGGYEQYF. CDR3 nucleotides: TGCAGCGTTGAAGAGGAGGGGACCACTAGCGGGGGATACGAGCAGTACTTC.

The chain couples TRBV9 to TRBJ1-2; 7 bases line up with TRBD1. The CDR3 totals 15 residues. V lost 3 bases to trimming and J lost 1 base; unmatched junction nucleotides: 6. Looked up from germline, CDR1 is SGDLS and CDR2 is YYNGEE. The CDR3 bases are TGTGCCAGCAGCGCCGGGACAGCAAATAACTATGGCTACACCTTC. Translation gives CASSAGTANNYGYTF.